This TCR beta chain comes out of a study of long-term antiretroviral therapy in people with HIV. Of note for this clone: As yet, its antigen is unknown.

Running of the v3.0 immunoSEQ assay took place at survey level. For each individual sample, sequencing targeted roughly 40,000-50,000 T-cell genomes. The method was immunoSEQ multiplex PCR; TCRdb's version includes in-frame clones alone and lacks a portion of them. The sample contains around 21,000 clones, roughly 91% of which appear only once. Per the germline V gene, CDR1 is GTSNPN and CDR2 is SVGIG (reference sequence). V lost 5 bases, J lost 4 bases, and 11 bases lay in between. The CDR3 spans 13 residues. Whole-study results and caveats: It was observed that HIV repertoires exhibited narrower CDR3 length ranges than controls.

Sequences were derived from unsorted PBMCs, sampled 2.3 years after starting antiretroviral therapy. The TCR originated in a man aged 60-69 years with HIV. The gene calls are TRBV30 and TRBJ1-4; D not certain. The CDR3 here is CAWGMMDNEKLFF. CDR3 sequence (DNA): TGTGCCTGGGGGATGATGGATAATGAAAAACTGTTTTTT.